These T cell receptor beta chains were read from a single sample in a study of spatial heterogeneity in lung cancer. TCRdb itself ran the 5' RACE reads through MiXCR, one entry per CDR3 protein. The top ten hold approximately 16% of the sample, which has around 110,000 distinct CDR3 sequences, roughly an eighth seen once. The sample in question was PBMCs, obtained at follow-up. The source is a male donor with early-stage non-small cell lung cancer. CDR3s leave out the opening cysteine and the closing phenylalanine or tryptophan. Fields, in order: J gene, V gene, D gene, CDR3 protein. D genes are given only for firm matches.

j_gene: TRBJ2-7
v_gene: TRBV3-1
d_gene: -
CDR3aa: ASSQGAPGLGIYEQY

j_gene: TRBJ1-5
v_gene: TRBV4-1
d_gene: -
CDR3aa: ASSLPGGNQPQH

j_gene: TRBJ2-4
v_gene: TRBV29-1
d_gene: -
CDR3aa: SVEDWKGGTKNIQY

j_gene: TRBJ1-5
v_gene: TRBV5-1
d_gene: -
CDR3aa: ASSNRDMHSNQPQH

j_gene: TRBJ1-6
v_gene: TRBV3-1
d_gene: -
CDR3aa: ASSQDGFSYNSPLH

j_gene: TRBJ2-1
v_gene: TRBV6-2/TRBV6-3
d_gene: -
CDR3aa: ASMGSYNEQF

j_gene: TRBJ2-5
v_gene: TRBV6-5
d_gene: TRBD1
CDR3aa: ASSYSPWTGETQY

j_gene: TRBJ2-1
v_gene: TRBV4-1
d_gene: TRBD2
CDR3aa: ASSQRLAGVAYNEQF

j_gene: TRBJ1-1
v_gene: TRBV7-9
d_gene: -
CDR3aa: ASSLEMGPEAF

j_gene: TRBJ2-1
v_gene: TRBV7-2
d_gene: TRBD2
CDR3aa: ASSLDRTSGA

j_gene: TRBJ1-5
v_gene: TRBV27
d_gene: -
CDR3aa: ASSLERAQPQH

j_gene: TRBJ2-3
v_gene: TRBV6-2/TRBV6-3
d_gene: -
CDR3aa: ASSYRGPSTDTQY

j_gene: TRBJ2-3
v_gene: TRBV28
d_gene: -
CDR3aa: ASEFQGAVGSSTDTQY

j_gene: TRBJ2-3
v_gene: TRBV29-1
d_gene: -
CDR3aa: SVGWYSTDTQY

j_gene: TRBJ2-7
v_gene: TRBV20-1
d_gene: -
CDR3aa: SARGLPSNFYEQY

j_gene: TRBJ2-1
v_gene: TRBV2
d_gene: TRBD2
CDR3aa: ASSEVGLAVYNEQF

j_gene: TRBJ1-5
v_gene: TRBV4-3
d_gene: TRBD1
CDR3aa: ASSQNRGFFQPQH

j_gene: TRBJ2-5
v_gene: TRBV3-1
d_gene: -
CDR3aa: ASSNSRLDRKTQY

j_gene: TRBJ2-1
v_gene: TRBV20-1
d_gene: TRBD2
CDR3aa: SARQAGVSYNEQF

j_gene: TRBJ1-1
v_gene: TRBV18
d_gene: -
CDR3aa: ASSPAGRNTEAF

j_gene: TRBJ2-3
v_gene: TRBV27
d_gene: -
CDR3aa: ASSYGPPDILY

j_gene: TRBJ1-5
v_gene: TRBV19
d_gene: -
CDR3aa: ASRETVNSNQPQH